The present entry profiles one TCR beta chain with its context. The record originates from a study of blood T cell repertoires in COVID-19. As for the study in general: From T cells, B-cell-depleted T cells, or PBMCs came the material, which was cDNA or gDNA.

Study members were between about 18 and 90 years old and lived in 20 to 25 US regions. Two negative PCRs, clearance, or symptom resolution had been documented for recovered Cohort 3 donors. Source study methods: By means of reference gene primer amplification, nucleated cell counts were estimated. This table comes from immunoSEQ multiplex PCR, and its TCRdb copy is limited to in-frame clones, with some not included. That table supplies the V and J calls and clone size; D and trimming were determined from the DNA. The sample lists roughly 300,000 clones; 80% to 95% were seen once. The CDR3 extends over 14 amino acids. After removal of 6 bases from V and 3 bases from J, the junction contained 3 bases not matched to a gene. Germline lookup yields CDR1 MDHEN and CDR2 SYDVKM.

The sequence derives from a woman between 25 and 40 years old who had recovered from COVID-19. The chain employs TRBV28 and TRBJ2-3; 10 bases fit TRBD2. The sample consisted of PBMCs or T cells enriched from blood (not recorded which). CDR3 DNA: TGTGCCAGCAGGGAAGCGGGAGGGACAGATACGCAGTATTTT. Translation gives CASREAGGTDTQYF.